This T cell receptor (beta chain) was observed in a study of cytomegalovirus exposure and HLA in healthy donors. Regarding the study as a whole: Highly shared sequence variants in one cluster were likely a sequencing artifact.

This clone was recorded once. Its antigen is unknown. J was trimmed by 3 bases and V by 2 bases; bases with no gene match: 3. Germline CDR1 reads PRHDT; CDR2 reads FYEKMQ (reference sequence). The CDR3 runs 14 residues. The PCR contained 60 Vbeta and 13 Jbeta primers. Produced via immunoSEQ multiplex PCR; TCRdb's table is partial and in-frame only. The table includes under 150,000 clones, around 84% detected once. Sequencing used PBMCs. The chain carries TRBV13 and TRBJ2-7; 8 bases map to TRBD1. This sequence was found in a boy aged 2 to 9 in good health and CMV-seronegative. The CDR3 protein is CASSLIGQGYEQYF. The CDR3, as DNA: TGTGCCAGCAGCTTAATCGGACAGGGCTACGAGCAGTACTTC. The variable domain in full, completed from reference TRBV13 and TRBJ2-7, reads AAGVIQSPRHLIKEKRETATLKCYPIPRHDTVYWYQQGPGQDPQFLISFYEKMQSDKGSIPDRFSAQQFSDYHSELNMSSLELGDSALYFCASSLIGQGYEQYFGPGTRLTVT.